This T cell receptor (beta chain) is from a study of identical twins. General study findings and limits: Cord blood beta clonotypes that were abundant carried fewer insertions, and memory repertoires showed no such trend. The presence of invariant MAIT and iNKT cells could partly confound analyses of zero-insertion sequences.

A universal primer site came from template switching; cDNA carried unique molecular identifiers. MiXCR, applied by TCRdb to the 5' RACE reads, yields one record per CDR3 protein. The repertoire holds about 890,000 distinct CDR3 sequences, with about 12% as singletons. For this clonotype: Its antigen is not identified.

CDR3 length: 17 amino acids. The trim removed 3 bases at V and 7 bases at J, leaving 10 bases unmatched. Germline assignment: CDR1 SGDLS and CDR2 YYNGEE. These data were also filed under a second study, of yellow fever vaccine responses in identical twins. According to that study: Twin vaccine T cell responses reportedly seemed partly convergent, partly personalized.

J is TRBJ2-1 and V is TRBV9; TRBD2 agrees at 13 bases. This receptor was obtained from a young woman in good health. The material sequenced was PBMCs. Here the CDR3 reads CASSAMGLAGFANEQFF. The CDR3 region has the DNA TGTGCCAGCAGCGCAATGGGACTAGCGGGATTCGCGAATGAGCAGTTCTTC.